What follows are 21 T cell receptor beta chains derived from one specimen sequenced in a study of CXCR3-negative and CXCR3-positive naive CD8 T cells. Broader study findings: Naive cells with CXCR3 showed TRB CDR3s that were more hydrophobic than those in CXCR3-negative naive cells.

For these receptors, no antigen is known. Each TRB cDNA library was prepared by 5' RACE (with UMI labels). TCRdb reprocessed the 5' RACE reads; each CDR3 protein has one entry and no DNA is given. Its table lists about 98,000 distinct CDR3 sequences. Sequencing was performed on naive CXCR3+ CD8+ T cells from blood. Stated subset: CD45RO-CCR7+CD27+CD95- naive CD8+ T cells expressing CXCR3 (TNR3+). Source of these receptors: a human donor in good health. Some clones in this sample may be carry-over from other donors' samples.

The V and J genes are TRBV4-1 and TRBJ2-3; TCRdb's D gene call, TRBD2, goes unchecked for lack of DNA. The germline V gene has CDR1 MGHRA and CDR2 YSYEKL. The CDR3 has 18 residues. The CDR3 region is CASSQVGELAVPPDTQYF.

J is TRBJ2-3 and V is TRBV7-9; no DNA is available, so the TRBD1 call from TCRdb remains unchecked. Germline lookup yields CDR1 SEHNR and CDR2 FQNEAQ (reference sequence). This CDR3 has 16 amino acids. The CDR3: CASSLVGTGWADTQYF. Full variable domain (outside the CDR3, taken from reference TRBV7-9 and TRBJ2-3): DTGVSQNPRHKITKRGQNVTFRCDPISEHNRLYWYRQTLGQGPEFLTYFQNEAQLEKSRLLSDRFSAERPKGSFSTLEIQRTEQGDSAMYLCASSLVGTGWADTQYFGPGTRLTVL.

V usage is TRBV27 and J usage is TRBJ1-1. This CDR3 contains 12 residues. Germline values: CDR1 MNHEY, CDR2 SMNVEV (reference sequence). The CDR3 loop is CASGGKRPEAFF.

CDR3 protein: CASSFFVTDTQYF. V is TRBV27 and J is TRBJ2-3. The CDR3 spans 13 residues. Germline CDR1 MNHEY, CDR2 SMNVEV (reference sequence).

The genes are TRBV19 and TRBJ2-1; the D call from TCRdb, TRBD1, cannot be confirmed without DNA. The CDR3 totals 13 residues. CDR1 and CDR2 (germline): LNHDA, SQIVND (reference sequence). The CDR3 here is CASSIGGYNEQFF.

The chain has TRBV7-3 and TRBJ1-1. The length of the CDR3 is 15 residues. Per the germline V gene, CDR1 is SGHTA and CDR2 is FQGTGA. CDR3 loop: CASSLLVGLNTEAFF.

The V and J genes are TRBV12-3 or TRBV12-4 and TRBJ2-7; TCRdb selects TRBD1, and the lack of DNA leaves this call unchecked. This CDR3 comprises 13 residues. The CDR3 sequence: CASSWGRDYEQYF.

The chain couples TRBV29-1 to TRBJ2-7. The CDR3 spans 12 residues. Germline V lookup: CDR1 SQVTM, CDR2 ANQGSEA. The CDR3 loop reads CSVADSSSEQYF.

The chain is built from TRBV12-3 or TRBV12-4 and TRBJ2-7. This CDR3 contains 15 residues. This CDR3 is CASSLESGGHYEQYF.

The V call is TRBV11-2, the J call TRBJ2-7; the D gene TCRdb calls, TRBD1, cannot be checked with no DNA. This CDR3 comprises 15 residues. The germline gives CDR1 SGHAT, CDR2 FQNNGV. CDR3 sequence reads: CASSLDLLGVYEQYF.

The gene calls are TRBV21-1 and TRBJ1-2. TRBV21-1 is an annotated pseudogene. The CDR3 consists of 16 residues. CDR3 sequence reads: CASSKAPLSRWYVYTF.

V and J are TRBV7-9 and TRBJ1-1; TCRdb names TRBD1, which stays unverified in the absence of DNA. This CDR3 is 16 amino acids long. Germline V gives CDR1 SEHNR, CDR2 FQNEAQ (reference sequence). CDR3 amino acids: CASRLTTGQPNTEAFF.

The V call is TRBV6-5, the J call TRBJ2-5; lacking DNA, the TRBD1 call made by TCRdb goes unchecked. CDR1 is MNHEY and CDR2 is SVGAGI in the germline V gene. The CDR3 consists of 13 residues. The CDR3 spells CASSYGTGGAQYF.

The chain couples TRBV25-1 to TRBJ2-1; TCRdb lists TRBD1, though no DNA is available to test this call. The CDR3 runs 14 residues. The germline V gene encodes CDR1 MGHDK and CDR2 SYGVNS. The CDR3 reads CASTGTNSYNEQFF.

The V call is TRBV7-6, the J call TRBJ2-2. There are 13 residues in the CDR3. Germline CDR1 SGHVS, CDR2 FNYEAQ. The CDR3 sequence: CASSFELTGELFF. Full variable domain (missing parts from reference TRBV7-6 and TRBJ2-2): GAGVSQSPRYKVTKRGQDVALRCDPISGHVSLYWYRQALGQGPEFLTYFNYEAQQDKSGLPNDRFSAERPEGSISTLTIQRTEQRDSAMYRCASSFELTGELFFGEGSRLTVL.

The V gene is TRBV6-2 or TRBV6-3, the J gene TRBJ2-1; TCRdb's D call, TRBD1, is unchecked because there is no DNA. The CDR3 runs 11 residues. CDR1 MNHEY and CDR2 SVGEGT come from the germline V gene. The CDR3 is CASWGYHEQFF.

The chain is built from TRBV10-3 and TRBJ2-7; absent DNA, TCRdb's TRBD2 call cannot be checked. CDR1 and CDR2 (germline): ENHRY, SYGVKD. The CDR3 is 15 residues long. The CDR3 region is CAISDPASGAYEQYF.

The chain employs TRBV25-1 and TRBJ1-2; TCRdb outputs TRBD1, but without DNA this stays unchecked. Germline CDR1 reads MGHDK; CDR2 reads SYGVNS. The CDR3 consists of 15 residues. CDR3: CASSAPRGRSYGYTF.

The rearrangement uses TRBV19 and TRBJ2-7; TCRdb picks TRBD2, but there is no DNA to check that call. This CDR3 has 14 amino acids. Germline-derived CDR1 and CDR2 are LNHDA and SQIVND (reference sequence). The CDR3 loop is CASSLQGPSYEQYF. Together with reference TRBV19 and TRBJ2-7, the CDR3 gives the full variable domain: DGGITQSPKYLFRKEGQNVTLSCEQNLNHDAMYWYRQDPGQGLRLIYYSQIVNDFQKGDIAEGYSVSREKKESFPLTVTSAQKNPTAFYLCASSLQGPSYEQYFGPGTRLTVT.

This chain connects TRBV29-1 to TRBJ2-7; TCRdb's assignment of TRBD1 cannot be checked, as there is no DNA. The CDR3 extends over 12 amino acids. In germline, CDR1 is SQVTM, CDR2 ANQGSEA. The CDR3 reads CSVVGQGSEQYF.

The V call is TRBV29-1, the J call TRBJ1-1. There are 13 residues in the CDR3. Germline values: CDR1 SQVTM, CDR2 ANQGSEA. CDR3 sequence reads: CSVAASMNTEAFF.